Shown below are 9 T cell receptor beta chains from a single sample sequenced in a study of T cell responses to AZD1222 COVID-19 vaccine. Profiled with immunoSEQ multiplex PCR; TCRdb holds only in-frame clones, not every one. The profile shows 100,000 to 150,000 clones, over 90% of them singletons. This material consisted of peripheral blood, taken on day 0 of AZD1222 vaccination. The receptors were sampled from an adult in good health.

In this sample, this clone turned up once. The chain recombines TRBV6-5 with TRBJ2-3; D may be TRBD1 (5 bases). This CDR3 comprises 15 residues. Trimming took 4 bases from V and 5 from J, leaving 16 bases between them. Germline V lookup: CDR1 MNHEY, CDR2 SVGAGI. CDR3 sequence reads: CASSFEQVSEDTQYF. CDR3 nucleotides: TGTGCCAGCAGTTTCGAACAGGTTTCTGAAGATACGCAGTATTTT.

This clone was counted between two and nine times. The V call is TRBV19, the J call TRBJ2-7, with D perhaps TRBD2 (5 bases). With 2 bases removed from V and 0 bases from J, the gap between germline ends came to 14 bases. Germline V CDR1 and CDR2: LNHDA, SQIVND (reference sequence). The CDR3 sequence is 16 residues long. CDR3 region: CASSIRSTGISYEQYF. DNA of the CDR3: TGTGCCAGTAGTATAAGGTCAACGGGGATCTCCTACGAGCAGTACTTC.

V and J are TRBV12-5 and TRBJ1-5; D not resolved. Looked up from germline, CDR1 is LGHNT and CDR2 is FRNRAP. Trimming stripped 6 bases from V and 4 bases from J, with 13 bases between. This CDR3 is built from 14 residues. In DNA, the CDR3 is TGTGCTAGTGGGGACGGCCTATGGAATCAGCCCCAGCATTTT. It is translated as CASGDGLWNQPQHF.

Regarding this clone: Within the sample, other DNA sequences also encode this same CDR3. The chain uses TRBV11-2 and TRBJ1-6; no firm D call. This CDR3 is 13 amino acids long. Germline lookup yields CDR1 SGHAT and CDR2 FQNNGV. V lost 1 base to trimming and J lost 9 bases, with 7 bases between them. The CDR3 DNA sequence: TGTGCCAGCAGCTTAGGGGCTAGTTCACCCCTCCACTTT. Its translation: CASSLGASSPLHF.

V usage is TRBV7-9 and J usage is TRBJ2-1; unclear D gene. The germline V gene encodes CDR1 SEHNR and CDR2 FQNEAQ (reference sequence). The CDR3 length is 11 residues. The ends were cut back, 5 bases at V and 10 bases at J, with 9 bases in the middle. CDR3 bases: TGTGCCAGCAGCCCAGGAGTGGAGCAGTTCTTC. As protein: CASSPGVEQFF.

The chain combines TRBV28 with TRBJ1-1, with unresolved D. Trimming cost V 7 bases and J 7 bases, with 19 bases left between them. The CDR3 has 14 residues. The germline V gene has CDR1 MDHEN and CDR2 SYDVKM. Here the CDR3 reads CASITASRTGEAFF. The CDR3 DNA reads as TGTGCCAGCATTACCGCATCGCGAACGGGTGAAGCTTTCTTT. Full variable domain (remainder filled in from reference TRBV28 and TRBJ1-1): DVKVTQSSRYLVKRTGEKVFLECVQDMDHENMFWYRQDPGLGLRLIYFSYDVKMKEKGDIPEGYSVSREKKERFSLILESASTNQTSMYLCASITASRTGEAFFGQGTRLTVV.

V is TRBV28 and J is TRBJ2-7; 13 bases match TRBD2. Germline V CDR1 and CDR2: MDHEN, SYDVKM. The V gene end was trimmed by 5 bases and the J gene end by 0 bases; junction bases not matched to a gene: 4. CDR3 length: 16 amino acids. This CDR3 is CASSPRLAGGSYEQYF. In nucleotides, the CDR3 is TGTGCCAGCAGTCCTCGACTAGCGGGAGGCTCCTACGAGCAGTACTTC.

The rearrangement links TRBV19 to TRBJ1-1; the D is unclear. The CDR3 is 15 residues long. V shed 5 bases and J shed 1 base, with 14 bases lying between them. CDR1 is LNHDA and CDR2 is SQIVND in the germline V gene (reference sequence). Written as DNA, the CDR3 is TGTGCCAGTAGTCTCGAGGGTGGAACGAACACTGAAGCTTTCTTT. This sequence encodes CASSLEGGTNTEAFF.

V is TRBV30 and J is TRBJ2-7; D possibly corresponds to TRBD2 (5 bases). CDR1 and CDR2 (germline): GTSNPN, SVGIG (reference sequence). The V gene lost 2 bases and the J gene lost 0 bases, with 20 bases spanning the gap. This CDR3 has 17 residues. DNA for the CDR3: TGTGCCTGGAGTTTAGGGTTTGGGAGAACCAGCTCCTACGAGCAGTACTTC. As protein: CAWSLGFGRTSSYEQYF.